This passage covers 19 T cell receptor beta chains from one sample sequenced in a study of cytomegalovirus exposure and HLA in healthy donors. The repertoire was sequenced with immunoSEQ multiplex PCR; TCRdb's copy has only in-frame clones and lacks some. Here the sample spans about 150,000 clones, about 91% being singletons. Material for sequencing was PBMCs. Receptors originate from a woman younger than 35 in good health and CMV-seropositive.

The chain is built from TRBV12-5 and TRBJ1-1; 7 positions match TRBD1. Germline values: CDR1 LGHNT, CDR2 FRNRAP. The CDR3 extends over 15 amino acids. With V trimmed by 5 bases and J by 3 bases, 9 bases remained unmatched. In nucleotides, the CDR3 is TGTGCTAGTGGTCCGTCGACAGGGAGGTACACTGAAGCTTTCTTT. Encoded protein: CASGPSTGRYTEAFF. The whole variable domain, remainder taken from reference TRBV12-5 and TRBJ1-1, is DARVTQTPRHKVTEMGQEVTMRCQPILGHNTVFWYRQTMMQGLELLAYFRNRAPLDDSGMPKDRFSAEMPDATLATLKIQPSEPRDSAVYFCASGPSTGRYTEAFFGQGTRLTVV.

A few counts support this clone. This chain links TRBV19 with TRBJ1-1; D is unclear. Deletions cut 3 bases from V and 1 base from J, with 6 bases between. The CDR3 extends over 13 amino acids. Per germline, CDR1 LNHDA and CDR2 SQIVND (reference sequence). CDR3 sequence (DNA): TGTGCCAGTAGTATTCCAGGGAACACTGAAGCTTTCTTT. As protein: CASSIPGNTEAFF.

The genes are TRBV5-1 and TRBJ2-5, with a tentative D call TRBD2 (5 bases). The J call is uncertain, as TRBJ2-7 better fits the DNA end. CDR3 size: 13 residues. Per germline, CDR1 SGHRS and CDR2 YFSETQ. In DNA form, the CDR3 reads TGCGCCAGCAGCTTCACGGGGAGCAACGAGCAGTACTTC. Its translation: CASSFTGSNEQYF.

The J gene is TRBJ1-2, the V gene TRBV28; 7 nucleotides align to TRBD1. This CDR3 has 17 amino acids. J was trimmed by 0 bases and V by 4 bases; bases with no gene match: 11. Germline CDR1 is MDHEN and CDR2 is SYDVKM. The CDR3 loop reads CASSSDRQGLANYGYTF. DNA for the CDR3: TGTGCCAGCAGTTCCGACCGACAGGGACTAGCTAACTATGGCTACACCTTC.

V and J are TRBV15 and TRBJ1-2, with D perhaps matching TRBD1 (6 bases). This CDR3 comprises 14 residues. Deletions cut 2 bases from V and 8 bases from J, with 15 bases between. From germline, CDR1 is LNHNV and CDR2 YYDKDF (reference sequence). CDR3 in amino acids: CATSRLQGNEGYTF. CDR3 in DNA: TGTGCCACCAGCAGATTACAGGGTAATGAGGGCTACACCTTC.

The chain recombines TRBV7-9 with TRBJ1-1, with D uncertain. There are 13 residues in the CDR3. V was pared by 2 bases and J by 4 bases, with 8 bases between. Per germline, CDR1 SEHNR and CDR2 FQNEAQ (reference sequence). The CDR3 region is CASSLPNSTEAFF. The CDR3 nucleotides are TGTGCCAGCAGCTTACCTAACTCCACTGAAGCTTTCTTT.

The V call is TRBV5-4, the J call TRBJ1-1; D possibly corresponds to TRBD1 (5 bases). The germline V gene encodes CDR1 SGHNT and CDR2 YYREEE (reference sequence). V dropped 5 bases and J dropped 0 bases, with 14 bases sitting between them. The CDR3 sequence is 15 residues long. CDR3 DNA: TGTGCCAGCAGTTTATCGACAGTGATGAACACTGAAGCTTTCTTT. This encodes CASSLSTVMNTEAFF.

The V gene is TRBV9, the J gene TRBJ2-2; D gene unclear. This CDR3 contains 16 residues. Trimming left V 4 bases short and J 1 base short, with 14 bases between. Germline V lookup: CDR1 SGDLS, CDR2 YYNGEE. The CDR3 DNA reads as TGTGCCAGCAGCTCTCTGTCCGTCCTGAACACCGGGGAGCTGTTTTTT. Amino acid sequence: CASSSLSVLNTGELFF.

The CDR3 region is CASGGDWGGYTF. The CDR3 DNA reads TGTGCCAGCGGAGGGGATTGGGGTGGCTACACCTTC. The J gene is TRBJ1-2, the V gene TRBV6-1; TRBD1 might be the D (5 bases). The CDR3 covers 12 residues. Trimming left V 8 bases short and J 7 bases short, with 14 bases between. Germline loops: CDR1 MNHNS, CDR2 SASEGT.

The chain recombines TRBV7-2 with TRBJ1-4, with a weak D call TRBD1 (6 bases). The V gene lost 1 base and the J gene lost 0 bases, with 6 bases spanning the gap. The CDR3 contains 15 residues. Germline values: CDR1 SGHTA, CDR2 FQGNSA. Written as DNA, the CDR3 is TGTGCCAGCAGCTTAGGGACAGCAACTAATGAAAAACTGTTTTTT. As protein: CASSLGTATNEKLFF.

The chain combines TRBV5-1 with TRBJ1-6, with TRBD1 as a possible D gene (5 bases). V lost 0 bases, J lost 12 bases, and 19 bases lay in between. The CDR3 covers 16 residues. The germline V gene has CDR1 SGHRS and CDR2 YFSETQ. CDR3 sequence reads: CASSLGVMTVSEPLHF. The CDR3 DNA reads as TGCGCCAGCAGCTTGGGGGTCATGACAGTTTCGGAACCCCTCCACTTT.

The rearrangement uses TRBV11-2 and TRBJ2-5; TRBD1 agrees at 9 bases. CDR3 length: 16 residues. In germline, CDR1 is SGHAT, CDR2 FQNNGV. V shed 2 bases and J 2 bases; nucleotides not matched to a gene: 6. The CDR3 nucleotides are TGTGCCAGCAGCTTATTGTATGGACAGGGGCAAGAGACCCAGTACTTC. It encodes CASSLLYGQGQETQYF.

With respect to this clone: Distinct nucleotide sequences in the sample also encode this CDR3. The chain has TRBV2 and TRBJ1-5; 8 nucleotides align to TRBD1. The germline V gene encodes CDR1 SNHLY and CDR2 FYNNEI. The V gene end was trimmed by 8 bases and the J gene end by 7 bases; junction bases not matched to a gene: 4. This CDR3 region has 12 residues. The CDR3 region has the DNA TGTGCCAGCGGACAGGGTAACCAGCCCCAGCATTTT. It yields the protein CASGQGNQPQHF.

The chain recombines TRBV25-1 with TRBJ2-5; 10 bases align to TRBD1. Looked up from germline, CDR1 is MGHDK and CDR2 is SYGVNS. Losses at the gene ends were 2 bases for V and 6 bases for J; bases not matched to a gene: 6. The CDR3 totals 15 residues. The CDR3 here is CASSEGGTGEKTQYF. The DNA of the CDR3 is TGTGCCAGCAGTGAAGGGGGGACAGGGGAAAAGACCCAGTACTTC. Drawing the rest from reference TRBV25-1 and TRBJ2-5, the complete variable domain is EADIYQTPRYLVIGTGKKITLECSQTMGHDKMYWYQQDPGMELHLIHYSYGVNSTEKGDLSSESTVSRIRTEHFPLTLESARPSHTSQYLCASSEGGTGEKTQYFGPGTRLLVL.

V usage is TRBV19 and J usage is TRBJ1-2, with 10 bases fitting TRBD1. The CDR3 runs 14 residues. The germline V gene encodes CDR1 LNHDA and CDR2 SQIVND (reference sequence). V trimming: 5 bases; J trimming: 4 bases; junction bases outside the gene matches: 4. CDR3 region: CASSRDRGLYGYTF. CDR3 in DNA: TGTGCCAGTAGTCGGGACAGGGGCCTCTATGGCTACACCTTC.

V gene TRBV19 combines with J gene TRBJ1-1, with D perhaps TRBD1 (6 bases). V lost 4 bases, J lost 11 bases, and 20 bases lay in between. The CDR3 is made up of 14 amino acids. The germline gives CDR1 LNHDA, CDR2 SQIVND (reference sequence). CDR3 sequence reads: CASSTKGGGSVAFF. CDR3 nucleotide sequence: TGTGCCAGTAGTACAAAGGGGGGGGGATCCGTGGCTTTCTTT.

This clone was seen only once. The chain uses TRBV7-2 and TRBJ2-3, with 8 bases that match TRBD2. Germline V CDR1 and CDR2: SGHTA, FQGNSA. The CDR3 has 14 residues. J gave up 4 bases and V 5 bases, and 5 bases lay outside the gene matches. In nucleotides, the CDR3 is TGTGCCAGCAGCCAGCGGGGGCGCTCAGATACGCAGTATTTT. The encoded protein is CASSQRGRSDTQYF.

The chain recombines TRBV9 with TRBJ2-7, with TRBD1 matching over 8 bases. There are 14 residues in the CDR3. CDR1 is SGDLS, CDR2 YYNGEE, per germline. V lost 2 bases to trimming and J lost 5 bases; unmatched junction nucleotides: 6. In nucleotides, the CDR3 is TGTGCCAGCAGCGTCCTCGGGGGACAGGACGAGCAGTACTTC. This translates into CASSVLGGQDEQYF.

The CDR3 region has the DNA TGTGCCAGCTCACCACCAGGGGTAGGGGGGAACACTGAAGCTTTCTTT. This gives the protein CASSPPGVGGNTEAFF. V and J are TRBV18 and TRBJ1-1, with D possibly TRBD1 on 6 matching bases. V gave up 0 bases and J gave up 1 base, with 12 bases separating them. CDR1 is KGHSH, CDR2 LQKENI, per germline. The CDR3 spans 16 residues.